The T cell receptor (beta chain) under discussion was sequenced for a study of shared clonotypes between healthy human individuals. CDR1 and CDR2 from the germline V gene are LNHDA and SQIVND (reference sequence). V lost 7 bases to trimming and J lost 0 bases; unmatched junction nucleotides: 5. This CDR3 is built from 14 residues. Deep was the level at which the assay was run. Assay: immunoSEQ multiplex PCR; the TCRdb copy retains only in-frame clones and omits some. The sample consists of roughly 2.1 million clones, about 92% of them appearing once. This clone was observed a single time. Other DNA variants within this sample encode the same CDR3. Naive CD8 cells lacked CD45RO, underwent positive selection for CCR7 and left out terminally differentiated effector memory CD45RA+ cells.

Sequenced input: naive CD8+ T cells from PBMCs. The receptor was derived from a man aged 18 to 29 in good health. Some clones in this sample may be carry-over from other donors' samples. V is TRBV19 and J is TRBJ1-1; 7 bases align to TRBD1. The CDR3 nucleotides read TGTGCCAGTAACCCCGGGACAGTGAACACTGAAGCTTTCTTT. Translating it yields CASNPGTVNTEAFF.